This T cell receptor (beta chain) was obtained from a study of blood T cells in healthy people across ages. Points from the study as a whole: As age increased, TCR beta diversity per million T cells fell in a roughly linear fashion.

Trimming left V 0 bases short and J 8 bases short, with 12 bases between. This CDR3 has 14 residues. Germline-derived CDR1 and CDR2 are SGHDT and YYEEEE. The amount of total RNA extracted per sample was at least 6 micrograms. The second PCR ran roughly 6 to 11 cycles with a sample-barcoded 5' primer and J-beta primers. A template-switch adaptor with 12 random nucleotides tagged each cDNA molecule. TCRdb itself ran the 5' RACE reads through MiXCR, one entry per CDR3 protein. Here the sample spans 1.5 million to 2 million distinct CDR3 sequences, under 30% being singletons. Comment on this clonotype: Its antigen is undetermined.

Sample: blood. This sequence joins TRBV5-6 and TRBJ1-5; D unresolved. The sequence was obtained from a woman in her thirties in good health. CDR3 in amino acids: CASSLGGSPKPQHF. In nucleotides, the CDR3 is TGTGCCAGCAGCTTGGGAGGCAGTCCGAAGCCCCAGCATTTT.